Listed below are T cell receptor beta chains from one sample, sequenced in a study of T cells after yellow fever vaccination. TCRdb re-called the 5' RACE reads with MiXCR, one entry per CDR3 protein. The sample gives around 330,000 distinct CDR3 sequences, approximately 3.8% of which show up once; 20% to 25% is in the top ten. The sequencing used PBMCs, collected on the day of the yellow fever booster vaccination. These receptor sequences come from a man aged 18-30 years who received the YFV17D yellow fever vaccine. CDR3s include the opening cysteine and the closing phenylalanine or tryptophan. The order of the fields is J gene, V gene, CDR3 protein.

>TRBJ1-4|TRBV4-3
CASSQDGEKLFF
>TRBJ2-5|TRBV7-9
CASSLASGGEETQYF
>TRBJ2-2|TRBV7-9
CASSWRRRVGAGELFF
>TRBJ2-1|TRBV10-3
CATRDRAREQFF
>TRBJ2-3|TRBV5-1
CASWTSGGPDTQYF
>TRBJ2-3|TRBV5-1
CASSLAVASVTDTQYF
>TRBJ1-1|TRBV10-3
CAISDDRRARQFF
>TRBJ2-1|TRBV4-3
CASSQPYGGEQFF
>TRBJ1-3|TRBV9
CASSASRTTGNGNTIYF
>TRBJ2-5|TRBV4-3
CASSHYEGTETQYF
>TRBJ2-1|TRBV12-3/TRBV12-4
CASNLRQTEQFF
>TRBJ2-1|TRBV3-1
CASSQGPDNEQFF
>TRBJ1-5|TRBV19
CASTLNGGERNQPQHF
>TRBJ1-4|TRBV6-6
CASSPGTGYEKLFF
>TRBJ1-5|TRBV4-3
CASSPRDGPKSNQPQHF
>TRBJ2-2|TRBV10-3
CALGQEETGELFF
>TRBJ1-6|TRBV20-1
CSALRGGGSPLHF
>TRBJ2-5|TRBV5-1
CASRLQGAQETQYF
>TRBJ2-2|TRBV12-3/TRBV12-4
CASSRRGLNTGELFF
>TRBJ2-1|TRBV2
CASIPGDSLWEQFF
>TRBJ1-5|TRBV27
CASRPFQGNGQPQHF
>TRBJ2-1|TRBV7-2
CASSLELVGVAGGRRNEQFF
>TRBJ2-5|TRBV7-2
CASSSRLDRVSQYF
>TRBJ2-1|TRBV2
CASSGDSLGSEQFF
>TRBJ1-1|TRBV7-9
CASSWGRGGMNTEAFF
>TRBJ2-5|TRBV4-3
CASSHSGTRGRETQYF
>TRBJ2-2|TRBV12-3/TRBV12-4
CASSLRMIAGELFF
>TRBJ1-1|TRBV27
CASSLSWNTEAFF
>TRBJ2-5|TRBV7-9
CASKGLADQETQYF
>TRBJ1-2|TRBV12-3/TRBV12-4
CASSFRVRKGYTF
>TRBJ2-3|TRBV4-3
CASSQEYTGAGDTQYF
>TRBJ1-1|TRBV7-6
CASSLTGASNTEAFF
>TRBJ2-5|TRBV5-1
CASSLLPRRETQYF
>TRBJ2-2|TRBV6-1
CASRYGRGAGELFF
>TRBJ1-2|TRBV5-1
CASSLVSTDYGYTF
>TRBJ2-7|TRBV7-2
CASSDRREREQYF
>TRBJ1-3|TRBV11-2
CASSPRWFSGNTIYF
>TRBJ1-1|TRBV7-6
CASSPRGRNTEAFF
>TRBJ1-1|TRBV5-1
CASSLRDRGSLEAFF
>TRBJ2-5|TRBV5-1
CASILGAGETQYF